Following are 24 T cell receptor beta chains from one sample sequenced in a study of cytomegalovirus exposure and HLA in healthy donors. Both 60 Vbeta primers and 13 Jbeta primers went into the PCR. Clones were read by immunoSEQ multiplex PCR, and TCRdb kept only the in-frame ones, dropping some. The sample includes 180,000 or so clones, around 74% of them seen just once. Material: PBMCs. These receptors were collected from a female donor in good health and CMV-seronegative.

The chain combines TRBV5-4 with TRBJ1-1; D not certain. Germline V gene data show CDR1 as SGHNT and CDR2 as YYREEE (reference sequence). Between the trimmed V and J ends, which lost 2 bases and 7 bases, there was a span of 24 bases. The CDR3 consists of 17 residues. This CDR3 reads CASSLSGEGQRDLEAFF. The CDR3 coding sequence is TGTGCCAGCAGCTTATCTGGGGAGGGCCAGCGGGATCTTGAAGCTTTCTTT.

The V and J genes are TRBV7-3 and TRBJ2-5, with no clear D. V lost 5 bases to trimming and J lost 2 bases, with 12 bases between them. CDR3 size: 14 residues. CDR1 and CDR2 (germline): SGHTA, FQGTGA. The CDR3 region is CASSRSTKQETQYF. DNA for the CDR3: TGTGCCAGCAGCAGATCGACAAAACAAGAGACCCAGTACTTC.

The CDR3 sequence is CASSLAGGDTQYF. DNA of the CDR3: TGTGCCAGCAGCTTAGCCGGCGGAGATACGCAGTATTTT. The V call is TRBV11-2, the J call TRBJ2-3; D not resolved. Between the trimmed V and J ends, which lost 1 base and 5 bases, there was a span of 7 bases. CDR1 and CDR2 (germline): SGHAT, FQNNGV. The CDR3 is 13 amino acids.

The V and J genes are TRBV6-4 and TRBJ2-2, with 7 bases matching TRBD2. The V gene's germline CDR1 is MRHNA and CDR2 SNTAGT. With V trimmed by 9 bases and J by 3 bases, 19 bases remained unmatched. The CDR3 contains 18 residues. CDR3 protein: CARRIRAGDPHDTGELFF. The CDR3 bases are TGTGCCAGGAGAATTCGCGCGGGGGACCCACACGACACCGGGGAGCTGTTTTTT.

The V gene is TRBV7-2, the J gene TRBJ1-2; TRBD1 is a possible D gene (5 bases). Germline V lookup: CDR1 SGHTA, CDR2 FQGNSA. CDR3 length: 16 amino acids. The ends were cut back, 2 bases at V and 5 bases at J, with 18 bases in the middle. In DNA form, the CDR3 reads TGTGCCAGCAGCTTATTGGGGCTTCCCGACGGATATGGCTACACCTTC. This translates into CASSLLGLPDGYGYTF.

The chain employs TRBV29-1 and TRBJ1-4; 8 nucleotides agree with TRBD1. CDR3 length equals 13 residues. V lost 6 bases, J lost 0 bases, and 0 bases stayed unmatched. CDR1 is SQVTM and CDR2 is ANQGSEA in the germline V gene. The CDR3 DNA reads TGCAGCGTGACAGGGGCAACTAATGAAAAACTGTTTTTT. It translates to CSVTGATNEKLFF.

CDR3 region: CASSLAHTGGTQPQHF. The CDR3 DNA follows: TGTGCCAGCAGCTTAGCGCACACAGGGGGCACTCAGCCCCAGCATTTT. This chain joins TRBV7-8 and TRBJ1-5; 9 nucleotides agree with TRBD1. Trimming removed 0 bases from V and 6 bases from J; junction bases left unmatched: 6. The V gene's germline CDR1 is SGHVS and CDR2 FQNEAQ. The CDR3 spans 16 residues.

The rearrangement links TRBV7-9 to TRBJ1-2, with D perhaps TRBD1 (5 bases). V gave up 6 bases and J gave up 2 bases, with 16 bases separating them. Per the germline V gene, CDR1 is SEHNR and CDR2 is FQNEAQ (reference sequence). There are 15 residues in the CDR3. The CDR3 bases are TGTGCCAGCAGTTCCTTCAGGACACAAAACTATGGCTACACCTTC. This encodes CASSSFRTQNYGYTF.

The genes are TRBV6-6 and TRBJ2-5, with 11 bases aligning to TRBD1. Unmatched junction bases numbered 4, after V lost 2 bases and J lost 5 bases. Germline values: CDR1 MNHNY, CDR2 SVGAGI (reference sequence). The CDR3 consists of 15 residues. Here the CDR3 reads CASSYGTGGRETQYF. As DNA, the CDR3 is TGTGCCAGCAGTTACGGGACAGGGGGTCGGGAGACCCAGTACTTC.

The chain combines TRBV28 with TRBJ2-7; perhaps TRBD1 as D (6 bases). This CDR3 contains 16 residues. V dropped 5 bases and J dropped 3 bases, with 20 bases sitting between them. Germline assignment: CDR1 MDHEN and CDR2 SYDVKM. The CDR3 is CASSGRQAIGFYEQYF. CDR3 nucleotides: TGTGCCAGCAGTGGTAGACAGGCTATAGGGTTCTACGAGCAGTACTTC.

The chain carries TRBV25-1 and TRBJ2-5; D may be TRBD1 (7 bases). The CDR3 sequence is 16 residues long. The V end lost 1 base, the J end lost 5 bases, and 17 bases lay between the germline ends. The germline V gene encodes CDR1 MGHDK and CDR2 SYGVNS. This chain's CDR3 is CASSELGGGAWETQYF. The CDR3 DNA reads as TGTGCCAGCAGTGAATTAGGAGGGGGCGCGTGGGAGACCCAGTACTTC. Full variable domain (rest looked up from reference TRBV25-1 and TRBJ2-5): EADIYQTPRYLVIGTGKKITLECSQTMGHDKMYWYQQDPGMELHLIHYSYGVNSTEKGDLSSESTVSRIRTEHFPLTLESARPSHTSQYLCASSELGGGAWETQYFGPGTRLLVL.

The rearrangement uses TRBV28 and TRBJ1-2, with TRBD1 identical over 7 bases. The CDR3 is made up of 13 amino acids. The trim removed 6 bases at V and 8 bases at J, leaving 9 bases unmatched. The V gene's germline CDR1 is MDHEN and CDR2 SYDVKM. The CDR3 is CASSPQQGLGYTF. The DNA of the CDR3 is TGTGCCAGCAGCCCACAACAGGGGCTGGGCTACACCTTC.

The chain has TRBV29-1 and TRBJ1-1; 9 bases agree with TRBD1. The junction had 3 bases not matched to a gene; V was cut back by 4 bases and J by 3 bases. Germline CDR1 is SQVTM and CDR2 is ANQGSEA. This CDR3 is built from 13 residues. The CDR3, as DNA: TGCAGCGTTGCGGGACAGGGTTACACTGAAGCTTTCTTT. Encoded protein: CSVAGQGYTEAFF. The full variable domain, with the rest looked up from reference TRBV29-1 and TRBJ1-1, is SAVISQKPSRDICQRGTSLTIQCQVDSQVTMMFWYRQQPGQSLTLIATANQGSEATYESGFVIDKFPISRPNLTFSTLTVSNMSPEDSSIYLCSVAGQGYTEAFFGQGTRLTVV.

The chain couples TRBV11-2 to TRBJ2-7; the D gene is possibly TRBD1 (5 bases). V lost 2 bases and J 3 bases, leaving 11 bases between the germline ends. The CDR3 has 14 amino acids. Germline lookup yields CDR1 SGHAT and CDR2 FQNNGV. CDR3 sequence (DNA): TGTGCCAGCAGCTTATCACCAGGGTACTACGAGCAGTACTTC. Amino acids: CASSLSPGYYEQYF.

J is TRBJ2-2 and V is TRBV29-1; 10 bases line up with TRBD1. This CDR3 region has 17 residues. The trim removed 1 base at V and 4 bases at J, leaving 9 bases unmatched. The germline CDR1 and CDR2 sequences are SQVTM and ANQGSEA. CDR3 residues: CSVEARTGDRGTGELFF. As DNA, the CDR3 is TGCAGCGTTGAAGCTAGAACCGGGGACAGGGGCACCGGGGAGCTGTTTTTT.

The J gene is TRBJ1-1, the V gene TRBV9; D is possibly TRBD1 (5 bases). CDR3 length equals 14 residues. Germline CDR1 SGDLS, CDR2 YYNGEE. Trimming left V 4 bases short and J 4 bases short, with 14 bases between. CDR3 amino acids: CASSPNLGGTEAFF. The CDR3 DNA sequence: TGTGCCAGCAGCCCTAATTTGGGGGGCACTGAAGCTTTCTTT.

The chain joins TRBV30 to TRBJ2-7; 7 nucleotides line up with TRBD2. Germline loops: CDR1 GTSNPN, CDR2 SVGIG (reference sequence). CDR3 length: 11 amino acids. The CDR3 spells CAYGSGGEQYF. The CDR3 DNA sequence: TGTGCTTACGGTTCGGGGGGCGAGCAGTACTTC.

This chain connects TRBV30 to TRBJ2-7, with 12 nucleotides matching TRBD1. After removal of 3 bases from V and 0 bases from J, the junction contained 3 bases not matched to a gene. Germline CDR1 GTSNPN, CDR2 SVGIG (reference sequence). The CDR3 consists of 15 residues. The CDR3 protein is CAWRGQGASSYEQYF. For the CDR3, the DNA is TGTGCCTGGAGGGGACAGGGGGCCTCCTCCTACGAGCAGTACTTC. Combining the CDR3 with reference TRBV30 and TRBJ2-7 gives the whole variable domain SQTIHQWPATLVQPVGSPLSLECTVEGTSNPNLYWYRQAAGRGLQLLFYSVGIGQISSEVPQNLSASRPQDRQFILSSKKLLLSDSGFYLCAWRGQGASSYEQYFGPGTRLTVT.

The chain has TRBV30 and TRBJ2-7; TRBD1 might be the D (6 bases). CDR1 is GTSNPN and CDR2 is SVGIG in the germline V gene (reference sequence). The CDR3 totals 14 residues. V lost 0 bases and J lost 2, with 11 bases in between. CDR3 nucleotide sequence: TGTGCCTGGAGTGTAGTGGGGGCCGCCTACGAGCAGTACTTC. This translates into CAWSVVGAAYEQYF.

V is TRBV7-2 and J is TRBJ1-3; perhaps TRBD1 as D (5 bases). Trimming cost V 8 bases and J 2 bases, with 16 bases left between them. The CDR3 contains 15 residues. The germline gives CDR1 SGHTA, CDR2 FQGNSA. The CDR3 here is CASSRDSGAGNTIYF. For the CDR3, the DNA is TGTGCCAGCTCCCGGGACTCCGGGGCTGGAAACACCATATATTTT.

CDR3: CASSSPTSGGLGSYNEQFF. The CDR3 coding sequence is TGCGCCAGCAGCTCCCCGACTAGCGGGGGGTTAGGATCCTACAATGAGCAGTTCTTC. The chain is built from TRBV4-1 and TRBJ2-1, with 13 bases identical to TRBD2. The CDR3 runs to 19 residues. Germline assignment: CDR1 MGHRA and CDR2 YSYEKL. V was clipped by 5 bases and J by 1 base; unmatched bases: 11.

The chain links TRBV2 to TRBJ1-2, with D possibly matching TRBD1 (6 bases). Between the trimmed V and J ends, which lost 3 bases and 8 bases, there was a span of 7 bases. Germline values: CDR1 SNHLY, CDR2 FYNNEI. The CDR3 is made up of 11 amino acids. The CDR3 protein is CASSDGTGYTF. The CDR3 DNA is TGTGCCAGCAGTGATGGGACAGGCTACACCTTC.

The chain uses TRBV27 and TRBJ2-2; D gene unclear. The CDR3 spans 15 residues. The V end was cut by 0 bases, the J end by 7 bases, with 12 bases between. CDR1 is MNHEY, CDR2 SMNVEV, per germline (reference sequence). The CDR3 loop reads CASSLSSRLFGELFF. In DNA form, the CDR3 reads TGTGCCAGCAGTTTATCGAGTCGGTTATTCGGGGAGCTGTTTTTT.

Remarks on this clone: Relative to the germline gene, one junction end is altered; a read error may explain this. The gene calls are TRBV7-7 and TRBJ1-1, with D unresolved. This CDR3 has 14 residues. The germline V gene has CDR1 SSHAT and CDR2 FNYEAQ (reference sequence). The chain's CDR3 is CASSPQTGSTEAFF. The CDR3 DNA follows: TGTGCTAGCAGCCCTCAGACCGGGAGCACTGAAGCTTTCTTT.